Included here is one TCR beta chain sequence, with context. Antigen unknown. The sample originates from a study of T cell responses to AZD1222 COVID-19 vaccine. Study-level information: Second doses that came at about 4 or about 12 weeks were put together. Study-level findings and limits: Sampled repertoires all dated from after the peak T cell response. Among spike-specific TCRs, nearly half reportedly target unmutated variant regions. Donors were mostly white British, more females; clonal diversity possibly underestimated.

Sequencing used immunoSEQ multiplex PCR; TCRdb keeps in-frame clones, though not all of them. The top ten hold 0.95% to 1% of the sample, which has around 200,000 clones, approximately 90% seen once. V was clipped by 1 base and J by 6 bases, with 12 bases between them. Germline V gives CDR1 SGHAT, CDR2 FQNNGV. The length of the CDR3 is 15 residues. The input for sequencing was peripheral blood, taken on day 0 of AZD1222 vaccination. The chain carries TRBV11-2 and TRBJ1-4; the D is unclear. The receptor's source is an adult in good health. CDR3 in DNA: TGTGCCAGCAGCTTAGTCGGCGGAGACTATGAAAAACTGTTTTTT. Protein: CASSLVGGDYEKLFF.